This TCR beta chain comes out of a study of T cell responses to AZD1222 COVID-19 vaccine. Whole-study results and caveats: Of the AZD1222 recipients, only six were seropositive at baseline. Unmutated regions of variants are reportedly targeted by nearly half of spike-specific TCRs. The breadth and depth of Spike-specific TCRs increased once two AZD1222 doses had been given. Clonal diversity was possibly underestimated, and white British individuals and females predominated among donors.

The germline V and J ends were trimmed by 10 bases and 2 bases, with 12 bases remaining between them. Germline V gene lookup returns CDR1 MNHEY and CDR2 SVGAGI. This CDR3 region has 12 residues. Some clones are missing from TCRdb's copy, which holds only in-frame ones; the method was immunoSEQ multiplex PCR. This sample has approximately 180,000 clones, with 70% to 90% found just once. On this clone itself: Its antigen is still unknown.

This sequence originates from an adult who received the AZD1222 COVID-19 vaccine. The chain carries TRBV6-5 and TRBJ2-7, with a possible D match to TRBD1 (6 bases). Sequencing was performed on peripheral blood, taken 28 days after the second AZD1222 dose. This chain's CDR3 is CAISGAPYEQYF. The CDR3 DNA sequence: TGTGCCATCTCAGGGGCTCCCTACGAGCAGTACTTC.